These 14 T cell receptor beta chains share one sample of origin, sequenced in a study of OX40 agonist ivuxolimab in advanced cancers. Some clones are missing from TCRdb's copy, which holds only in-frame ones; the method was immunoSEQ multiplex PCR. Among tens of thousands of clones listed, about 89% were seen once. The source material was CD4+ or CD8+ T cells sorted from blood, sampled in a trial of the OX40 agonist ivuxolimab. The receptors originated from an adult with an advanced solid tumor such as melanoma, head and neck, liver or kidney cancer.

The J gene is TRBJ1-2, the V gene TRBV6-6; weak D call: TRBD1 (6 bases). Trimming shortened V by 0 bases and J by 0 bases, and 11 bases separated the two germline ends. The germline gives CDR1 MNHNY, CDR2 SVGAGI (reference sequence). CDR3 size: 16 residues. CDR3 sequence reads: CASSYSSGGSNYGYTF. The DNA of the CDR3 is TGTGCCAGCAGTTACTCGAGCGGGGGCTCTAACTATGGCTACACCTTC.

The chain joins TRBV6-5 to TRBJ2-7, with 11 bases matching TRBD2. The junction had 1 base not matched to a gene; V was cut back by 5 bases and J by 1 base. From germline, CDR1 is MNHEY and CDR2 SVGAGI. The length of the CDR3 is 14 residues. The CDR3 loop reads CASSGTSGSYEQYF. CDR3 bases: TGTGCCAGCAGTGGGACTAGCGGTTCCTACGAGCAGTACTTC.

V usage is TRBV6-6 and J usage is TRBJ2-7, with no clear D. Germline CDR1 MNHNY, CDR2 SVGAGI (reference sequence). This CDR3 is built from 13 residues. V was clipped by 5 bases and J by 0 bases, with 8 bases between them. The CDR3: CASSRQSSYEQYF. In DNA, the CDR3 is TGTGCCAGCAGTAGGCAGAGCTCCTACGAGCAGTACTTC.

In its sample, this clone was seen once. The V gene is TRBV5-4, the J gene TRBJ1-2; 12 bases fit TRBD1. Germline V gene data show CDR1 as SGHNT and CDR2 as YYREEE (reference sequence). This CDR3 comprises 16 residues. The ends lost 4 bases at V and 4 bases at J; junction bases unmatched: 8. The CDR3 loop reads CASSDPGTGGFYGYTF. The DNA of the CDR3 is TGTGCCAGCAGCGACCCCGGGACAGGGGGCTTCTATGGCTACACCTTC.

The chain couples TRBV5-1 to TRBJ2-1, with TRBD2 identical over 11 bases. J gave up 5 bases and V 0 bases, and 4 bases lay outside the gene matches. This CDR3 spans 16 amino acids. Germline-derived CDR1 and CDR2 are SGHRS and YFSETQ. For the CDR3, the DNA is TGCGCCAGCAGCTTGGCTAGCGGGAGGATTGACAATGAGCAGTTCTTC. Translated, it gives CASSLASGRIDNEQFF.

The chain has TRBV19 and TRBJ2-1; D tentatively fits TRBD1 or TRBD2 (5 bases each). CDR3 length: 14 residues. Trimming left V 6 bases short and J 8 bases short, with 17 bases between. Looked up from germline, CDR1 is LNHDA and CDR2 is SQIVND (reference sequence). The CDR3 protein is CASRTGLSGHEQFF. The CDR3 DNA follows: TGTGCCAGTAGAACGGGTCTCTCGGGGCATGAGCAGTTCTTC.

V usage is TRBV4-1 and J usage is TRBJ2-1, with 8 bases aligning to TRBD1. The V gene's germline CDR1 is MGHRA and CDR2 YSYEKL. The CDR3 totals 15 residues. The trim removed 3 bases at V and 4 bases at J, leaving 5 bases unmatched. The CDR3 bases are TGCGCCAGCAGCCAGTGGAGGACAGGGTACAATGAGCAGTTCTTC. It specifies CASSQWRTGYNEQFF.

Only one count was recorded for this clone. The genes are TRBV6-5 and TRBJ2-3; 7 bases agree with TRBD2. The CDR3 consists of 14 residues. V trimming: 4 bases; J trimming: 2 bases; junction bases outside the gene matches: 3. Germline V gene lookup returns CDR1 MNHEY and CDR2 SVGAGI. The DNA of the CDR3 is TGTGCCAGCAGTTTAGCGGGCCTCACAGATACGCAGTATTTT. Its translation is CASSLAGLTDTQYF.

This chain links TRBV5-1 with TRBJ2-2; 9 positions match TRBD2. The CDR3 spans 16 residues. J lost 5 bases, V lost 4 bases, and 9 bases had no gene match. The germline CDR1 and CDR2 sequences are SGHRS and YFSETQ. CDR3 nucleotides: TGCGCCAGCAGCGAAGGGACTAGCTCCGAGACCGGGGAGCTGTTTTTT. Protein: CASSEGTSSETGELFF. The full variable domain, rest sourced from reference TRBV5-1 and TRBJ2-2, is KAGVTQTPRYLIKTRGQQVTLSCSPISGHRSVSWYQQTPGQGLQFLFEYFSETQRNKGNFPGRFSGRQFSNSRSEMNVSTLELGDSALYLCASSEGTSSETGELFFGEGSRLTVL.

The chain employs TRBV5-1 and TRBJ2-3; D possibly matches TRBD1 or TRBD2 (5 bases each). Germline V gene sequence: CDR1 SGHRS, CDR2 YFSETQ. V gave up 5 bases and J gave up 1 base, with 14 bases separating them. The CDR3 length is 15 residues. CDR3 coding DNA: TGCGCCAGCAGTTCGGGACCCGGCGGCACAGATACGCAGTATTTT. It yields the protein CASSSGPGGTDTQYF. Filled out from reference TRBV5-1 and TRBJ2-3, the complete variable domain reads KAGVTQTPRYLIKTRGQQVTLSCSPISGHRSVSWYQQTPGQGLQFLFEYFSETQRNKGNFPGRFSGRQFSNSRSEMNVSTLELGDSALYLCASSSGPGGTDTQYFGPGTRLTVL.

The chain links TRBV28 to TRBJ2-7; possible D gene TRBD2, 6 bases. Trimming took 6 bases from V and 4 from J, leaving 16 bases between them. The CDR3 contains 14 residues. Germline V gene lookup returns CDR1 MDHEN and CDR2 SYDVKM. The CDR3 nucleotides read TGTGCCAGCAGCCTTCTTGCGGGACGATACGAGCAGTACTTC. Residues: CASSLLAGRYEQYF.

The chain has TRBV5-6 and TRBJ2-5; D is possibly TRBD1 or TRBD2 (5 bases each). V gave up 4 bases and J gave up 5 bases, with 12 bases separating them. Germline values: CDR1 SGHDT, CDR2 YYEEEE. The CDR3 length is 13 residues. Here the CDR3 reads CASSPGTTETQYF. The DNA of the CDR3 is TGTGCCAGCAGCCCCGGGACGACCGAGACCCAGTACTTC. Full variable domain (rest looked up from reference TRBV5-6 and TRBJ2-5): DAGVTQSPTHLIKTRGQQVTLRCSPKSGHDTVSWYQQALGQGPQFIFQYYEEEERQRGNFPDRFSGHQFPNYSSELNVNALLLGDSALYLCASSPGTTETQYFGPGTRLLVL.

V gene TRBV6-1 combines with J gene TRBJ1-2; D might be TRBD1 (6 bases). Deletions cut 2 bases from V and 4 bases from J, with 11 bases between. This CDR3 is built from 14 residues. Germline V gene data show CDR1 as MNHNS and CDR2 as SASEGT. CDR3 protein: CASSESGQSYGYTF. The CDR3, as DNA: TGTGCCAGCAGTGAAAGCGGACAGAGCTATGGCTACACCTTC.

This clone was found a few times. This chain links TRBV6-5 with TRBJ1-2; no clear D gene. The germline CDR1 and CDR2 sequences are MNHEY and SVGAGI. Trimming pared 5 bases from V and 8 bases from J, leaving 12 bases between. The CDR3 has 12 amino acids. Written as DNA, the CDR3 is TGTGCCAGCAGTCTCGGTGAAGGAGGCTACACCTTC. Translation gives CASSLGEGGYTF.